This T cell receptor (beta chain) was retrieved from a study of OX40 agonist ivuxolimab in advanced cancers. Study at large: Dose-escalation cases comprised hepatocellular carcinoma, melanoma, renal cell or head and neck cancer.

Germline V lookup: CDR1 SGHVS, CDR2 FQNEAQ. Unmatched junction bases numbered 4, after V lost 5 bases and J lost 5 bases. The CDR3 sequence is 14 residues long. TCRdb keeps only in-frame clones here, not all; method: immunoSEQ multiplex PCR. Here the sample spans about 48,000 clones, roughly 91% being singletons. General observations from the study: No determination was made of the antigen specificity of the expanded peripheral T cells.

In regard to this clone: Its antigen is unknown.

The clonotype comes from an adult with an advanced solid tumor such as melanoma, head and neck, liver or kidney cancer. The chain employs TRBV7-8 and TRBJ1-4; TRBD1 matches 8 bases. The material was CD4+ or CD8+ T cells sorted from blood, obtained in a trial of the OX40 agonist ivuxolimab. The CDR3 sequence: CASSPGQENEKLFF. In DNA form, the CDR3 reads TGTGCCAGCAGCCCGGGACAGGAAAATGAAAAACTGTTTTTT.